This note documents a single T cell receptor beta chain sequence. Its antigen is unidentified. The CDR3 is made up of 11 amino acids. V was shortened by 7 bases and J by 7 bases, with 14 bases between the two germline ends. Per germline, CDR1 DFQATT and CDR2 SNEGSKA (reference sequence). This record belongs to a study of blood T cells in healthy people across ages. Study-wide results and caveats: The study found more naive CD4+ cells and higher diversity in long-lived than aged donors.

The second PCR ran roughly 7 to 12 cycles with a sample-barcoded 5' primer and J-beta primers. In TCRdb, the 5' RACE reads were re-called with MiXCR into one record per CDR3 protein. The sample lists approximately 400,000 distinct CDR3 sequences; 50% to 60% were seen once. The sample taken for sequencing was blood. The chain has TRBV20-1 and TRBJ2-7; tentative D call: TRBD2 (5 bases). The sequence came from a man in his sixties in good health. For the CDR3, the DNA is TGCAGTGTCCGTGACTACAATGAGCAGTACTTC. This encodes CSVRDYNEQYF.